This TCR beta chain was recovered during a study of T cell responses to AZD1222 COVID-19 vaccine. V was shortened by 7 bases and J by 5 bases, with 12 bases between the two germline ends. From germline, CDR1 is MDHEN and CDR2 SYDVKM. The CDR3 loop spans 13 amino acids. Study conclusions and caveats: White British people made up most donors, females outnumbered males, and clonal diversity was possibly underestimated. The CD4 TCRs associated with vaccination extended across spike and predominated at 160-218 and 743-854.

Method: immunoSEQ multiplex PCR; TCRdb's copy keeps in-frame clones and lacks some. Of 80,000 or so clones in the sample, 70% to 90% were seen once. This clone was detected only once. The antigen remains unidentified. The sample consisted of peripheral blood, taken on day 0 of AZD1222 vaccination. The chain combines TRBV28 with TRBJ1-5; tentatively, D is TRBD1 (6 bases). This receptor was taken from an adult in good health. This chain's CDR3 is CASTPGGHQPQHF. In nucleotides, the CDR3 is TGTGCCAGCACCCCGGGGGGGCATCAGCCCCAGCATTTT. Together with reference TRBV28 and TRBJ1-5, the CDR3 gives the full variable domain: DVKVTQSSRYLVKRTGEKVFLECVQDMDHENMFWYRQDPGLGLRLIYFSYDVKMKEKGDIPEGYSVSREKKERFSLILESASTNQTSMYLCASTPGGHQPQHFGDGTRLSIL.